Below are 27 T cell receptor beta chains sequenced from a single sample in a study of cytotoxic CD8 clonotypes in ibrutinib-treated CLL (dated by TCRdb to about 2021). The method behind the library was the immunoSEQ multiplex PCR assay. Imported from immuneACCESS, the table was reduced by TCRdb to in-frame sequences with V and J called. These copies leave out some clones; in studies compared against another copy, an unresolved V gene accounts for under half, and the cause of the remainder is not known. The sample table holds a few hundred thousand clones, of which roughly 85% were seen once. The ten largest clonotypes hold 6.5% to 8.5% of the sample. The sequences come from PBMCs, collected before ibrutinib treatment. The source is a human donor with chronic lymphocytic leukemia.

The rearrangement uses TRBV4-2 and TRBJ2-1; D is ambiguous. V dropped 0 bases and J dropped 9 bases, with 12 bases sitting between them. This CDR3 spans 14 amino acids. The germline CDR1 and CDR2 sequences are LGHNA and YNFKEQ. The CDR3 DNA reads as TGTGCCAGCAGCCAAGACGCGGTGAGCAGTGAGCAGTTCTTC. Its translation: CASSQDAVSSEQFF.

The chain uses TRBV5-1 and TRBJ2-1; TRBD2 is a possible D gene (5 bases). V was trimmed by 2 bases and J by 7 bases, leaving 16 bases between them. Germline V gives CDR1 SGHRS, CDR2 YFSETQ. This CDR3 comprises 15 residues. The CDR3 reads CASSFRRPRGNEQFF. The CDR3 DNA reads TGCGCCAGCAGCTTCCGGAGGCCCCGAGGTAATGAGCAGTTCTTC.

This clone was seen a single time. The chain recombines TRBV28 with TRBJ2-5; TRBD1 aligns across 11 bases. Unmatched junction bases numbered 7, after V lost 11 bases and J lost 2 bases. The CDR3 has 14 amino acids. Germline CDR1 and CDR2: MDHEN and SYDVKM. The CDR3 region is CAGKDRGRQETQYF. The CDR3 DNA reads as TGTGCCGGAAAGGACAGGGGGCGGCAAGAGACCCAGTACTTC. Supplemented by reference TRBV28 and TRBJ2-5, the full variable domain reads DVKVTQSSRYLVKRTGEKVFLECVQDMDHENMFWYRQDPGLGLRLIYFSYDVKMKEKGDIPEGYSVSREKKERFSLILESASTNQTSMYLCAGKDRGRQETQYFGPGTRLLVL.

The chain is built from TRBV2 and TRBJ2-1; D is uncertain. Between the trimmed V and J ends, which lost 3 bases and 8 bases, there was a span of 17 bases. CDR3 length: 15 amino acids. Germline assignment: CDR1 SNHLY and CDR2 FYNNEI. CDR3 loop: CASSDSAIGIHEQFF. In nucleotides, the CDR3 is TGTGCCAGCAGTGACTCCGCGATAGGGATACATGAGCAGTTCTTC.

The genes are TRBV5-1 and TRBJ1-4, with a tentative D call TRBD1 (5 bases). The CDR3 loop spans 14 amino acids. Germline-derived CDR1 and CDR2 are SGHRS and YFSETQ. Trimming removed 0 bases from V and 7 bases from J, with 10 bases in between. The CDR3 reads CASSLAAGLEKLFF. The CDR3, as DNA: TGCGCCAGCAGCTTGGCCGCGGGGCTTGAAAAACTGTTTTTT.

The J gene is TRBJ2-3, the V gene TRBV25-1; D is unresolved. In germline, CDR1 is MGHDK, CDR2 SYGVNS. V lost 10 bases, J lost 1 base, and 15 bases lay in between. The CDR3 is 14 residues long. Written as DNA, the CDR3 is TGTGCCACCAGCCCCTCCCATGGCACAGATACGCAGTATTTT. It encodes CATSPSHGTDTQYF.

The J gene is TRBJ2-5, the V gene TRBV5-1; perhaps TRBD1 as D (6 bases). The germline CDR1 and CDR2 sequences are SGHRS and YFSETQ. V shed 1 base and J shed 2 bases, with 18 bases lying between them. This CDR3 region has 17 residues. In DNA, the CDR3 is TGCGCCAGCAGCTTGTCGGTGGGGGCAGGGGAACAAGAGACCCAGTACTTC. Protein: CASSLSVGAGEQETQYF.

On this clone: Without the conserved terminal phenylalanine or tryptophan, this CDR3 likely stems from a read error. The DNA is left out, because the CDR3 cannot be placed on it with certainty; the CDR3 is given as TCRdb lists it. This rearrangement joins TRBV11-2 to TRBJ1-2. The CDR3 is 10 residues long, ends included. Germline V CDR1 and CDR2: SGHAT, FQNNGV. CDR3 loop: CASSYPCLAG.

The J gene is TRBJ2-7, the V gene TRBV6-5, with D possibly matching TRBD1 (5 bases). Trimming took off 2 bases at V and 2 bases at J, with 10 bases between the two ends. CDR1 is MNHEY, CDR2 SVGAGI, per germline. The CDR3 is made up of 14 amino acids. The CDR3 bases are TGTGCCAGCAGTTACACAGGTGGGGCCTACGAGCAGTACTTC. Its protein is CASSYTGGAYEQYF.

This clone was seen a few times. Distinct nucleotide sequences in the sample also encode this CDR3. The chain joins TRBV9 to TRBJ2-1; D call uncertain. Germline V gives CDR1 SGDLS, CDR2 YYNGEE. The length of the CDR3 is 15 residues. Trimming stripped 4 bases from V and 0 bases from J, with 11 bases between. The chain's CDR3 is CASSSDPSSYNEQFF. CDR3 DNA sequence: TGTGCCAGCAGCTCAGATCCTAGCTCCTACAATGAGCAGTTCTTC. The full variable domain, rest sourced from reference TRBV9 and TRBJ2-1, is DSGVTQTPKHLITATGQRVTLRCSPRSGDLSVYWYQQSLDQGLQFLIQYYNGEERAKGNILERFSAQQFPDLHSELNLSSLELGDSALYFCASSSDPSSYNEQFFGPGTRLTVL.

The chain is built from TRBV9 and TRBJ2-7; D is unclear. Trimming took off 3 bases at V and 7 bases at J, with 14 bases between the two ends. The CDR3 sequence is 13 residues long. CDR1 is SGDLS and CDR2 is YYNGEE in the germline V gene. CDR3 protein: CASSGTRLGEQYF. CDR3 bases: TGTGCCAGCAGCGGGACCCGTTTGGGGGAGCAGTACTTC.

A few counts support this clone. The junction shows a germline mismatch at one end, possibly a read error. The chain links TRBV7-9 to TRBJ2-3; 10 nucleotides match TRBD2. The CDR3 has 16 amino acids. The germline V gene encodes CDR1 SEHNR and CDR2 FQNEAQ (reference sequence). CDR3 DNA: TGTGCCGGCAGCTTAGTGGGGACTAGCGCTACAGATACGCAGTATTTT. It codes for CAGSLVGTSATDTQYF.

The chain has TRBV30 and TRBJ1-3; 8 bases are shared with TRBD1. The CDR3 consists of 13 residues. V gave up 7 bases and J gave up 3 bases; unmatched junction bases: 5. CDR1 GTSNPN and CDR2 SVGIG come from the germline V gene (reference sequence). As DNA, the CDR3 is TGTGCCTCGGACAGGGCTTTTGGAAACACCATATATTTT. Translating it yields CASDRAFGNTIYF. The variable domain in full, completed from reference TRBV30 and TRBJ1-3, reads SQTIHQWPATLVQPVGSPLSLECTVEGTSNPNLYWYRQAAGRGLQLLFYSVGIGQISSEVPQNLSASRPQDRQFILSSKKLLLSDSGFYLCASDRAFGNTIYFGEGSWLTVV.

The V and J genes are TRBV10-3 and TRBJ2-3; 12 bases fit TRBD2. Germline trimming cut 6 bases from V and 4 bases from J; bases unmatched to any gene: 17. There are 19 residues in the CDR3. Germline CDR1 ENHRY, CDR2 SYGVKD. The CDR3 DNA follows: TGTGCCATCAGGAGGGGCCTCCGTCTAGCGGGAGGGCCCTCAGATACGCAGTATTTT. It is translated as CAIRRGLRLAGGPSDTQYF.

CDR3 in DNA: TGTGCCAGCAGCTTAGTCCTAGCGGGAGGGTACAATGAGCAGTTCTTC. Translation gives CASSLVLAGGYNEQFF. The chain couples TRBV7-9 to TRBJ2-1, with 12 bases identical to TRBD2. Germline V gene data show CDR1 as SEHNR and CDR2 as FQNEAQ (reference sequence). CDR3 length: 16 amino acids. Germline trimming cut 1 base from V and 4 bases from J; bases unmatched to any gene: 2.

V usage is TRBV6-5 and J usage is TRBJ2-5; TRBD2 matches at 10 bases. Germline lookup yields CDR1 MNHEY and CDR2 SVGAGI. V shed 1 base and J 2 bases; nucleotides not matched to a gene: 4. The length of the CDR3 is 16 residues. The CDR3 region has the DNA TGTGCCAGCAGTTACTGGGAGACTAGCGGGCAAGAGACCCAGTACTTC. This gives the protein CASSYWETSGQETQYF.

For this clone: Other DNA sequences of this sample code for an identical CDR3. The V call is TRBV4-2, the J call TRBJ1-2; possible D gene TRBD1, 6 bases. Germline loops: CDR1 LGHNA, CDR2 YNFKEQ. The germline V and J ends were trimmed by 0 bases and 8 bases, with 13 bases remaining between them. CDR3 length: 14 amino acids. The CDR3 protein is CASSQDPQGGGYTF. DNA for the CDR3: TGTGCCAGCAGCCAAGATCCACAGGGAGGCGGCTACACCTTC.

V usage is TRBV2 and J usage is TRBJ1-2; 7 bases map to TRBD1. Germline lookup yields CDR1 SNHLY and CDR2 FYNNEI. The CDR3 has 15 amino acids. Trimming removed 7 bases from V and 7 bases from J; junction bases left unmatched: 15. CDR3 protein: CASTRQVGQASGYTF. In DNA, the CDR3 is TGTGCCAGCACTCGACAGGTTGGACAGGCAAGTGGCTACACCTTC.

This rearrangement joins TRBV4-3 to TRBJ2-7; D gene uncertain. Trimming pared 5 bases from V and 0 bases from J, leaving 11 bases between. CDR1 is LGHNA and CDR2 is YSLEER in the germline V gene. CDR3 length equals 14 residues. In nucleotides, the CDR3 is TGCGCCAGCAGCAAAAAACCGGACTCCTACGAGCAGTACTTC. Amino acid sequence: CASSKKPDSYEQYF.

V is TRBV18 and J is TRBJ1-5; D perhaps matches TRBD1 (5 bases). With 3 bases removed from V and 5 bases from J, the gap between germline ends came to 14 bases. This CDR3 region has 15 residues. Germline V gene data show CDR1 as KGHSH and CDR2 as LQKENI. The CDR3 DNA reads as TGTGCCAGCTCACCGTATCAGGGCCTTGATCAGCCCCAGCATTTT. Translation gives CASSPYQGLDQPQHF.

This sequence joins TRBV28 and TRBJ1-2; D perhaps matches TRBD1 (5 bases). Looked up from germline, CDR1 is MDHEN and CDR2 is SYDVKM. Trimming took off 6 bases at V and 4 bases at J, with 15 bases between the two ends. This CDR3 has 14 residues. The CDR3 DNA is TGTGCCAGCAGACTTGGGGGGGTCGGCTATGGCTACACCTTC. The encoded protein is CASRLGGVGYGYTF.

The V and J genes are TRBV5-6 and TRBJ2-7; 7 bases line up with TRBD1. V shed 4 bases, J shed 2 bases, and the junction held 9 bases outside the gene matches. Germline V gene lookup returns CDR1 SGHDT and CDR2 YYEEEE. The CDR3 runs to 15 residues. The CDR3 DNA is TGTGCCAGCAGCGTAGACAGGGCGGGTGCCTACGAGCAGTACTTC. Its protein is CASSVDRAGAYEQYF.

This rearrangement joins TRBV19 to TRBJ1-2; D call uncertain. Germline lookup yields CDR1 LNHDA and CDR2 SQIVND (reference sequence). This CDR3 is 18 amino acids long. V lost 3 bases and J lost 0, with 20 bases in between. The CDR3 here is CASSIFVRVGEANYGYTF. Here the CDR3 DNA reads TGTGCCAGTAGTATTTTTGTTCGTGTCGGGGAAGCTAACTATGGCTACACCTTC.

The table lists this clone with a count of one. The chain couples TRBV6-5 to TRBJ2-7; TRBD1 matches at 7 bases. The CDR3 length is 14 residues. The J segment lost 0 bases and the V segment lost 6 bases, leaving 5 bases of the junction unmatched. Per the germline V gene, CDR1 is MNHEY and CDR2 is SVGAGI. The CDR3 loop reads CASRGTVPSYEQYF. The DNA of the CDR3 is TGTGCCAGCAGGGGGACAGTACCCTCCTACGAGCAGTACTTC.

The chain is built from TRBV11-2 and TRBJ2-7; D is possibly TRBD1 (5 bases). Trimming removed 2 bases from V and 4 bases from J, with 21 bases in between. Germline loops: CDR1 SGHAT, CDR2 FQNNGV. CDR3 length: 17 residues. The DNA of the CDR3 is TGTGCCAGCAGCTTATTTTTTATCAGGGCTTCTCTTTACGAGCAGTACTTC. Translated: CASSLFFIRASLYEQYF.

The rearrangement uses TRBV11-2 and TRBJ2-1, with 10 bases lining up with TRBD2. The V gene end was trimmed by 6 bases and the J gene end by 7 bases; junction bases not matched to a gene: 9. Germline assignment: CDR1 SGHAT and CDR2 FQNNGV. CDR3 length: 15 amino acids. CDR3 bases: TGTGCCAGCAGTTTCCTAGCGGGAGAGTATAATGAGCAGTTCTTC. It codes for CASSFLAGEYNEQFF.

This clone was found a few times. The gene calls are TRBV7-6 and TRBJ2-7; perhaps TRBD1 as D (6 bases). Trimming removed 5 bases from V and 0 bases from J, with 26 bases in between. In germline, CDR1 is SGHVS, CDR2 FNYEAQ. The CDR3 is 19 residues long. In nucleotides, the CDR3 is TGTGCCAGCAGCCTAAGGATCCGGGACAAAGCCGGAAGCTCCTACGAGCAGTACTTC. This translates into CASSLRIRDKAGSSYEQYF.